These 9 T cell receptor beta chains came from one sample sequenced in a study of blood T cell repertoires in COVID-19. Measured with immunoSEQ multiplex PCR; TCRdb has only the in-frame clones, and not every one. Of under 150,000 clones listed, approximately 89% are singletons. Specimen: peripheral blood. The receptors shown here come from a human donor in a cohort sampled during active COVID-19.

The chain combines TRBV19 with TRBJ2-1; no definite D call. CDR3 size: 14 residues. V lost 0 bases to trimming and J lost 9 bases, with 12 bases between them. CDR1 and CDR2 from the germline V gene are LNHDA and SQIVND (reference sequence). The CDR3 loop reads CASSIDRLVGEQFF. In DNA, the CDR3 is TGTGCCAGTAGTATAGATCGGCTAGTTGGTGAGCAGTTCTTC.

The rearrangement uses TRBV19 and TRBJ1-2; perhaps TRBD1 as D (6 bases). V was pared by 5 bases and J by 6 bases, with 16 bases between. Germline V gene data show CDR1 as LNHDA and CDR2 as SQIVND (reference sequence). The CDR3 totals 14 residues. CDR3 sequence reads: CASSLRGAMDGYTF. In nucleotides, the CDR3 is TGTGCCAGTAGTTTGCGGGGGGCTATGGATGGCTACACCTTC.

The rearrangement joins TRBV27 to TRBJ2-3; 8 bases map to TRBD2. J lost 2 bases, V lost 2 bases, and 3 bases had no gene match. The V gene's germline CDR1 is MNHEY and CDR2 SMNVEV (reference sequence). This CDR3 is built from 15 residues. The CDR3 here is CASSLRAGATDTQYF. CDR3 coding DNA: TGTGCCAGCAGTTTAAGAGCGGGGGCCACAGATACGCAGTATTTT.

CDR3 protein: CASSQKAGAFEYTEAFF. The CDR3 DNA is TGCGCCAGCAGCCAAAAAGCTGGGGCATTTGAGTACACTGAAGCTTTCTTT. The V call is TRBV4-3, the J call TRBJ1-1; weak D call: TRBD1 (5 bases). Looked up from germline, CDR1 is LGHNA and CDR2 is YSLEER. Trimming stripped 2 bases from V and 3 bases from J, with 19 bases between. The CDR3 totals 17 residues.

This chain joins TRBV19 and TRBJ2-4; D is perhaps TRBD1 (5 bases). Germline assignment: CDR1 LNHDA and CDR2 SQIVND (reference sequence). Trimming left V 0 bases short and J 0 bases short, with 6 bases between. This CDR3 is built from 15 residues. The CDR3 protein is CASSIDTGAKNIQYF. The CDR3 DNA sequence: TGTGCCAGTAGTATAGATACAGGAGCCAAAAACATTCAGTACTTC.

The V call is TRBV27, the J call TRBJ1-3; 7 bases map to TRBD1. Trimming took 6 bases from V and 8 from J; bases not matched to a gene: 4. CDR1 and CDR2 (germline): MNHEY, SMNVEV (reference sequence). This CDR3 has 12 amino acids. CDR3 coding DNA: TGTGCCAGCAGGACAGGGCTGGACACCATATATTTT. Translated: CASRTGLDTIYF.

CDR3 bases: TGCGCCAGCAGCCCCGTCGGGGGAAGGGCCTATAATTCACCCCTCCACTTT. Translated, it gives CASSPVGGRAYNSPLHF. The chain has TRBV5-1 and TRBJ1-6; tentatively, D is TRBD1 (5 bases). The V gene's germline CDR1 is SGHRS and CDR2 YFSETQ. V lost 4 bases and J lost 2, with 16 bases in between. This CDR3 region has 17 residues.

The genes are TRBV5-1 and TRBJ2-3; D possibly corresponds to TRBD2 (5 bases). Germline V lookup: CDR1 SGHRS, CDR2 YFSETQ. The V end lost 4 bases, the J end lost 0 bases, and 15 bases lay between the germline ends. The CDR3 covers 16 residues. CDR3 in amino acids: CASSPDPAGSTDTQYF. CDR3 DNA sequence: TGCGCCAGCAGCCCCGACCCGGCGGGTAGCACAGATACGCAGTATTTT.

V and J are TRBV6-5 and TRBJ1-4; 10 positions match TRBD1. With V trimmed by 2 bases and J by 5 bases, 2 bases remained unmatched. From germline, CDR1 is MNHEY and CDR2 SVGAGI. This CDR3 spans 15 amino acids. The CDR3 sequence: CASSYVTGGNEKLFF. The DNA of the CDR3 is TGTGCCAGCAGTTACGTGACAGGGGGCAATGAAAAACTGTTTTTT.